This is a list of T cell receptor beta chains from one sample in a study of cytotoxic CD8 clonotypes in ibrutinib-treated CLL. Clones were sequenced by immunoSEQ multiplex PCR, and TCRdb holds only the in-frame ones, with some missing. The sample lists some 65,000 clones; less than 60% were seen once. The specimen was PBMCs, collected after 12 months of ibrutinib treatment. The source is a human donor with chronic lymphocytic leukemia. CDR3s leave out the opening cysteine and the closing phenylalanine or tryptophan.

CDR3 length	J gene	V gene	CDR3 protein
12	TRBJ1-1	TRBV11-2	ASSSRSWSAEAF
11	TRBJ2-2	TRBV5-4	ASGPSPTGELF
13	TRBJ2-3	TRBV15	ATSSSGSRTDTQY
10	TRBJ2-7	TRBV19	ASSKGDYEQY
12	TRBJ1-6	TRBV28	ASRGRGRSSPLH
9	TRBJ1-1	TRBV6-5	ASREAGEAF
13	TRBJ2-3	TRBV27	ASSYRGTSTDTQY
13	TRBJ1-5	TRBV5-1	ASSKTGQSNQPQH
16	TRBJ2-6	TRBV18	ASSPLRQTSHGANVLT
11	TRBJ2-1	TRBV7-7	ASSFSTQNEQF
15	TRBJ1-5	TRBV18	ASSPLAGLGAGQPQH
11	TRBJ1-3	TRBV7-2	ASSPGRGNTIY
13	TRBJ1-1	TRBV7-9	ASSSPRGGFTEAF
11	TRBJ1-1	TRBV7-9	ASSLAGPTEAF
9	TRBJ2-7	TRBV4-1	ASSQGDEQY
10	TRBJ1-2	TRBV29-1	SVLTGEGGYT
13	TRBJ2-5	TRBV6-1	ASSSLDDPGGTQY
12	TRBJ2-7	TRBV28	ASSSPGTVYEQY
16	TRBJ2-7	TRBV5-6	ASSGRDRAGLAGYEQY
13	TRBJ2-3	TRBV2	ASSLSGNPADTQY
11	TRBJ1-4	TRBV29-1	SVSQGSNEKLF
15	TRBJ2-1	TRBV19	ASSVLGTSGGYNEQF
13	TRBJ2-5	TRBV10-2	ASTNDRGLGETQY
13	TRBJ1-2	TRBV5-8	ASSLIGRGSYGYT
13	TRBJ2-3	TRBV28	ASSDATGFGDTQY
12	TRBJ1-5	TRBV6-5	ASSYGGYNQPQH
13	TRBJ2-7	TRBV4-2	ASSRESGSGYEQY
13	TRBJ1-4	TRBV29-1	SVVSGTATNEKLF
9	TRBJ2-4	TRBV5-1	ASSLGNIQY
10	TRBJ2-7	TRBV11-1	ASSLNRYEQY
12	TRBJ1-5	TRBV19	ASRGAGIDQPQH
10	TRBJ1-2	TRBV6-5	ATRESVYGYT
11	TRBJ1-5	TRBV6-5	ASSYTAFQPQH
13	TRBJ1-5	TRBV6-1	ASSEPGTRHQPQH
10	TRBJ2-7	TRBV6-5	ASSSGAGEQY
12	TRBJ1-5	TRBV10-3	AIRGGGKDQPQH
12	TRBJ1-5	TRBV2	ASTQGQAGQPQH
11	TRBJ1-5	TRBV6-5	ASSPTGGQPQH